The clone carrying this TCR beta chain was counted ten times or more. What it binds is unknown. This entry belongs to a study of T cells in Graves' hyperthyroidism and ophthalmopathy. The study, taken as a whole, reports: Also found in blood were most expanded thyroid clonotypes above 0.001.

Template material for amplifying TCR beta CDR3 regions consisted of RNA transcripts. A first-round RT-PCR of the TCR CDR3 used the HTBI primer set. TCRdb re-derived calls from the multiplex PCR reads in MiXCR, one entry per CDR3 protein. The sample lists around 450,000 distinct CDR3 sequences; about a sixth were seen once. The CDR3 has 14 amino acids. Germline lookup yields CDR1 MNHEY and CDR2 SMNVEV (reference sequence). The V gene end was trimmed by 9 bases and the J gene end by 6 bases; junction bases not matched to a gene: 11. The sequenced material came from blood. This TCR was recovered from a woman aged 18-29 years with Graves' hyperthyroidism. The V call is TRBV27, the J call TRBJ2-7, with 10 nucleotides matching TRBD1. The CDR3 DNA reads TGTGCCAGTGGAGACGGGACAGGGGCTTTCGAGCAGTACTTC. This translates into CASGDGTGAFEQYF.